This T cell receptor (beta chain) appears in the sequencing data of a study of cytomegalovirus exposure and HLA in healthy donors (dated by TCRdb to about 2017). Concerning the study at large: An earlier analysis of around 600 of the donors reported approximately 270 Gb of sequence data and more than 90 million unique TCR beta sequences from approximately 180 million T cells. An early release covering around 630 HLA-typed donors comprised around 300 gigabases of sequencing data and tens of millions of unique TCR sequences. Among the roughly 400 genotyped donors, around 81% belonged to the genetic ancestry cluster associated with self-reported Caucasian donors. The study was designed to test whether signatures of past pathogen exposure could be identified by cataloging public T cell receptors. The study profiled the T cell repertoires of 500 to 800 subjects by immunosequencing and related them to cytomegalovirus serostatus. Along with the roughly 610-subject first cohort, a separate validation cohort of over a hundred different subjects was used. High-throughput TCR immunosequencing, statistical association of individual TCRs with disease status, and machine learning were combined to predict cytomegalovirus infection status. A later analysis re-analyzed previously published TCR beta repertoires from 650 to 800 donors and added high-resolution HLA genotyping to study TCR occurrence patterns. In the later analysis, no new phenotypic data were used to find candidate immune exposures; instead, reliance was placed on TCR beta sequences and their occurrence across donors. An earlier analysis of some 500 of the donors applied high-throughput TCR beta sequencing to assess whether each TCR beta V gene segment acted as functional or pseudogenic. Donor age, sex, ethnicity and CMV serostatus were compiled alongside the repertoire data. A later genetic analysis took genome-wide SNP genotypes for about 60% of the roughly 670 donors and used that subset as a discovery cohort. Every discovery cohort repertoire had been produced on one sequencing platform. HLA typing covered class I and class II loci at four-digit resolution. Typing coverage varied by locus: roughly 620-630 donors for A, B, C, DRB1 and DQB1; more than 500 for DQA1; about 570 for DPA1; 400 to 480 for DPB1. Roughly 5 DR-DQ haplotypes were handled as single units for association and clustering, since linkage in the cohort was strong. Among about 370 genotyped donors of the cohort, an average of approximately 240,000 unique TCR beta nucleotide sequences was sequenced per donor, of which 15% to 20% were non-productive.

Counted from cysteine to phenylalanine, this CDR3 has 13 amino acids. The kept DNA is CDR3 alone, 39 bases in frame from the first base. CDR1 MDHEN and CDR2 SYDVKM are derived from the germline V gene. V is cut by 5 bases and J by 8 bases, and the space between the germline ends is 13 bases. General study outcomes and caveats: Cytomegalovirus status was reported to be diagnosed by the classifier with high specificity and sensitivity in both the original and validation cohorts. Most TCR sequences were observed very rarely across donors, whereas some public TCRs were present in many individuals. An earlier analysis of approximately 600 of the donors showed that most TCR beta V segments appeared in productive rearrangements either about 90% or about 30% of the time, which broadly matched IMGT annotations. In a later analysis, several top co-occurrence clusters were reported to appear linked to parvovirus B19, influenza, CMV and Epstein-Barr virus. Most CMV-associated TCR beta chains appeared to be HLA-restricted in a later analysis, and the HLA associations seemed to be driven largely by CMV exposure. In a later genetic analysis, a missense DCLRE1C variant was associated with V-gene and J-gene trimming of TCR beta chains, and the association was replicated in an independent cohort. A cluster of highly shared sequence variants was judged likely to be a technical artifact of the sequencing pipeline. The 87-base-pair reads could not distinguish some IMGT-functional V segments, including TRBV6-2 and TRBV6-3, so those segments were excluded. Sequencing depth was assumed to be roughly uniform across donors in the presence/absence analyses, though that assumption may not hold. The study gave a list of under 200 TCR beta chains associated with cytomegalovirus. A further reported finding was that TCR beta sequences accurately predicted the HLA-A and HLA-B alleles for most subjects in the first cohort. According to a later analysis, TCR association rates differed among HLA loci, with DRB1 alleles showing the most associated TCRs and HLA-C alleles showing the fewest. The authors suggested that the approach could potentially be generalized to other disease states and immunological phenotypes. According to a later genetic analysis, donors in an Asian-associated ancestry cluster had fewer N-insertions in productive TCRs than the roughly 670-donor mean. Three of the identified cytomegalovirus-associated TCR beta chains were confirmed in vitro to be specific for cytomegalovirus antigens. A later analysis found that HLA-associated TCR beta chains were more clonally expanded and had lower generation probabilities than equally common non-associated chains. For the cohort, immune exposure information was limited to CMV serostatus. In a later analysis, some 17,000 TCR beta sequences were associated with specific HLA alleles at a false discovery rate of 0.05. The cohort was sequenced for TCR beta chains only, and without alpha or paired-chain data the features that could be detected were limited. The earlier analysis of nearly 600 of the donors excluded over 15 rarely observed V segments, including chromosome 9 orphons, because counts were too low. Linkage disequilibrium might explain the correlated functional status among segregating V segments, but an unknown experimental factor could not be ruled out. When HLA alleles, especially DR and DQ, strongly co-occurred, attributing TCR associations to individual alleles was difficult. Because some donors lacked HLA typing at each locus, the association tests relied only on the typed subset.

Libraries came from the immunoSEQ multiplex PCR assay. For the multiplex PCR, a mixture combining 60 forward primers for TCR Vbeta segments and 13 reverse primers for TCR Jbeta segments was used. Amplification of the CDR3 region of rearranged TCR beta genes was performed with a multiplex PCR assay on genomic DNA. The amplified TCR beta libraries were sequenced on the Illumina HiSeq System as 87-base-pair reads. Regarding the original processing steps: A later analysis tallied around 80 million unique TCR beta chains across the 700 or so repertoires, and about 10 million of those chains were shared by two or more donors. To remove PCR and sequencing errors, raw reads were error-corrected and collapsed into unique sequences using a nearest-neighbor algorithm that merged closely related sequences. To assign V, D and J gene segments, CDR3 sequences were aligned to IMGT reference sequences. For a sequence to be retained, at least a six-nucleotide match to both a V gene segment and a J gene segment was required. Rearrangements were classified as productive when the CDR3 lacked stop codons and remained in frame with V and J, and all other rearrangements were classified as non-productive. Following IMGT convention, CDR3 was defined as the stretch from the second conserved V-encoded cysteine to the conserved J-encoded phenylalanine. The earlier analysis of 587 of the donors excluded sequences that lacked an unambiguous match to a single V gene segment. An earlier analysis of fewer than 650 of the donors classified V segments as functional when productive rearrangements were above 56.7% and as segregating when the standard deviation between donors was above 5%. A statistical classification framework was developed to diagnose cytomegalovirus status using the catalog of TCR beta chain sequences. In a later analysis, TCR nucleotide sequences were compared against IMGT/GENE-DB human TR gene sequences so that V and J genes could be assigned. The TCRdist pipeline was used in a later analysis to assign CDR3 sequences and most-parsimonious VDJ recombination scenarios. In a later analysis, each TCR beta chain was defined by its CDR3 amino acid sequence together with its V-gene family, and reads without a unique V-gene family were excluded. A later analysis removed several hundred highly shared, low-generation-probability nucleotide sequences to deal with suspected cross-contamination and a sequencing artifact. In a later analysis, a clonal expansion index for each public chain was calculated from normalized within-repertoire ranks of inferred template counts. In a later analysis, generation probabilities were computed with a VDJ recombination model fitted to out-of-frame rearrangements, and the resulting probabilities were checked against IGoR. In a later analysis, TCR-TCR, TCR-HLA and TCR-CMV co-occurrence was scored with hypergeometric tests, and a repertoire-size bias correction was applied to TCR pairs. In a later analysis, false discovery rates were estimated by permuting HLA or CMV assignments 20 times. In a later analysis, co-occurring TCRs were grouped using DBSCAN, and TCRdist sequence similarity was added for clustering within HLA-allele-positive subsets. Co-occurrence clustering excluded repertoires with fewer than 30,000 or more than 120,000 public chains, plus five with anomalous nucleotide sharing. Not all clones reach the TCRdb copy of this immuneACCESS table, which keeps in-frame sequences only. Checked studies attribute under half of the gap to unresolved V genes and leave the rest unexplained. V, J and clone size derive from that table, while D and trimming were established from the DNA sequence. This sample has around 200,000 clones in its table, and roughly 85% of those were observed once. The ten largest account for roughly 4.5% of the sample.

Regarding this clone: What antigen it recognizes has not been identified. Base qualities were left out, and no much larger clone turns up one base away.

The cohort consisted of 650 to 850 healthy bone marrow donors. Cohort members were all nominally healthy when sampled, although unrecorded immune exposures were likely present. The donor was CMV seropositive and was included in the group of 250 to 350 seropositive cohort members. Every donor gave a peripheral blood sample, and the peripheral blood mononuclear cells from that sample were used for TCR beta sequencing. Genomic DNA was extracted from the blood cell samples with the Qiagen DNeasy Blood Extraction Kit. Sequenced sample: PBMCs. This receptor chain uses TRBV28 and TRBJ2-1; the D gene is possibly TRBD1, with 5 bases matching. This TCR came from a woman aged 30 to 39 in good health and CMV-seropositive. This receptor has the CDR3 CASSPGPADEQFF. DNA sequence: TGTGCCAGCAGTCCAGGGCCAGCTGATGAGCAGTTCTTC. Outside the CDR3, residues come from the reference TRBV28 and TRBJ2-1 proteins, so the full variable domain is: DVKVTQSSRYLVKRTGEKVFLECVQDMDHENMFWYRQDPGLGLRLIYFSYDVKMKEKGDIPEGYSVSREKKERFSLILESASTNQTSMYLCASSPGPADEQFFGPGTRLTVL.